This TCR beta chain was found in a study of blood T cell repertoires in COVID-19 (dated by TCRdb to 2018 to 2020). Notes on the research overall: Collaborator samples came from the United States, Italy and Spain and covered acute and convalescent phases of COVID-19. The material from the prospective study consisted of cDNA or gDNA derived from T cells, B-cell-depleted T cells, or PBMCs. The dataset comprised deeply sampled blood TCRbeta repertoires from subjects exposed to, actively infected with, or recovered from COVID-19. A freely available public database, intended as a resource for researchers studying the immune response to SARS-CoV-2, is where the repertoires were released. Samples were obtained from the ongoing ImmuneRACE study (first 160 participants) and from over a thousand subjects provided by 6 global collaborators. A de-identified subject ID, COVID-19 status, age in years and sex were almost always included in the sample metadata. Where available, HLA class I and class II types were obtained from metadata supplied by the sample provider rather than from assay-based typing. Study-level results and caveats: The quantity of clinical and demographic metadata differed by source and by participant and was supplied without curation.

TCRbeta CDR3 regions were amplified from genomic DNA by means of the immunoSEQ Assay, a bias-controlled multiplex PCR. As for the authors' bioinformatics: Nucleated cell counts per sample were estimated from amplification of reference gene primers within the assay. To quantify the absolute abundance of each unique TCRbeta CDR3 rearrangement, sequence reads were collapsed and filtered. For each sample, productive Simpson clonality was calculated by taking the square root of Simpson's diversity index across productive rearrangements. TCRdb's version of the immuneACCESS table is confined to in-frame rearrangements and falls short of the full clone set. An unresolved V gene accounts for under half of the shortfall where checked; the remainder is of unknown origin. Clonal size and the V and J genes are those of that table, whereas D and trimming came from the DNA. This sample has roughly 70,000 clones in its table, and roughly four fifths of those were observed once. Of the sample, over 20% falls within the top ten clones.

Comment on this clone: Its target antigen remains unknown. No clone much larger than this one lies a single base away; base qualities are absent.

Each collaborating institution followed its own protocols to collect whole blood in K2EDTA tubes. For TCRbeta analysis, collaborators shipped samples as frozen whole blood, isolated PBMCs, or DNA extracted from either of those sample types. The germline V gene yields LGHNA for CDR1 and YNFKEQ for CDR2. There are 16 amino acids in the CDR3, from cysteine to phenylalanine inclusive. Only CDR3 DNA is held: 48 bases, read in frame from base 1. Trimming leaves V shorter by 0 bases and J shorter by 5 bases, with the junction holding 3 bases beyond the gene matches. The sequenced sample was peripheral blood. This sequence originates from a man between 65 and 85 years old with acute or convalescent COVID-19. The chain joins TRBV4-2 to TRBJ2-3, with 12 middle bases fitting TRBD2. The CDR3 protein: CASSQELAGGRDTQYF. The nucleotide sequence is TGTGCCAGCAGCCAAGAACTAGCGGGAGGCCGAGATACGCAGTATTTT.